The 3 T cell receptor beta chains reported below all come from one sample, sequenced in a study of shared clonotypes between healthy human individuals. Sequencing was performed with immunoSEQ multiplex PCR; in TCRdb, only in-frame clones are kept and a portion is missing. The sample yields approximately 810,000 clones, 80% to 95% seen once. CD45RO-negative CD8 cells positively selected for CCR7 made up the naive population, which excluded terminally differentiated effector memory CD45RA+ cells. The sample comprised naive CD8+ T cells sorted from blood. Source of these receptors: a man aged 25 to 40 in good health.

The genes are TRBV10-1 and TRBJ2-7; 8 bases fit TRBD2. The CDR3 has 14 residues. Trimming took 2 bases from V and 2 from J; bases not matched to a gene: 2. Looked up from germline, CDR1 is WNHNN and CDR2 is SYGVQD (reference sequence). The CDR3 DNA sequence: TGCGCCAGCAGTGAGGGTAGCGGGACCTACGAGCAGTACTTC. Translating gives CASSEGSGTYEQYF.

The chain carries TRBV5-5 and TRBJ1-4; D remains unclear. The CDR3 is 14 amino acids. V lost 4 bases to trimming and J lost 4 bases, with 11 bases between them. Germline V lookup: CDR1 SGHKS, CDR2 YYEKEE (reference sequence). The CDR3 DNA sequence: TGTGCCAGCAGCGTAAACAGAAATAATGAAAAACTGTTTTTT. It yields the protein CASSVNRNNEKLFF.

The chain combines TRBV13 with TRBJ2-1; 8 positions match TRBD2. The CDR3 contains 14 residues. Per germline, CDR1 PRHDT and CDR2 FYEKMQ (reference sequence). The J segment lost 4 bases and the V segment lost 5 bases, leaving 4 bases of the junction unmatched. CDR3 bases: TGTGCCAGCAGCGCTTTAGCGGGGTACAATGAGCAGTTCTTC. This encodes CASSALAGYNEQFF.